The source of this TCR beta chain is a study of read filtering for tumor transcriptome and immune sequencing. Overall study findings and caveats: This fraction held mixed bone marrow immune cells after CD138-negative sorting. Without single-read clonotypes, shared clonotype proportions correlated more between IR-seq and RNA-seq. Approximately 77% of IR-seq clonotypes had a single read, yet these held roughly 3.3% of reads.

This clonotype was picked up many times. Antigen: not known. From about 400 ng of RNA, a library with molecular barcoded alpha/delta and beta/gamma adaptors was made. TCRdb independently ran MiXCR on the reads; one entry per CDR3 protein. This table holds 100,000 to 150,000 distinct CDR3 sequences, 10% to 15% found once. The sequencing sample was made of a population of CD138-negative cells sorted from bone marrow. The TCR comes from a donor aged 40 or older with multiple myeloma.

The CDR3 DNA sequence: TGTGCCAGCAGCTTGTTTCAGGGGGCCCACGAGCAGTACTTC. The encoded protein is CASSLFQGAHEQYF. The rearrangement joins TRBV5-6 to TRBJ2-7; 8 nucleotides line up with TRBD1. V was clipped by 1 base and J by 5 bases; unmatched bases: 5. CDR1 is SGHDT and CDR2 is YYEEEE in the germline V gene. CDR3 size: 14 residues.